These T cell receptor beta chains were read from a single sample in a study of cytomegalovirus exposure and HLA in healthy donors. The repertoire was sequenced with immunoSEQ multiplex PCR; TCRdb's copy has only in-frame clones and lacks some. The sample holds around 200,000 clones, 65% to 75% seen once. The sequencing sample was made of PBMCs. Source of these receptors: a man between 25 and 39 years old in good health and CMV-seropositive. Both conserved end residues are part of each CDR3. Fields, in order: CDR3 length, clone size, J gene, V gene, D gene, CDR3 DNA, CDR3 protein. A D gene is named only where the DNA matches it firmly. The size field is filled for only some rows; it gives once, few, many or a size class.

15 - TRBJ1-5 TRBV6-5 TRBD1 TGTGCCAGCAGTCCCCCGGGACAGGGGAGTGTGGCCCAGCATTTT CASSPPGQGSVAQHF
13 - TRBJ2-7 TRBV27 TRBD1 TGTGCCAGCAGTGGGACAGGGATCGGCGAGCAGTACTTC CASSGTGIGEQYF
16 - TRBJ1-2 TRBV27 TRBD1 TGTGCCAGCAGTTTCTGGGGACAGGGCCCCTTGGTTGGCTACACCTTC CASSFWGQGPLVGYTF
14 - TRBJ2-7 TRBV5-5 TRBD1 TGTGCCAGCAGCTGGACCGTACAGGGGAACGAGCAGTACTTC CASSWTVQGNEQYF
17 - TRBJ2-2 TRBV5-1 - TGCGCCAGCAGCTTGGGTTTAGTGGTCGGAGACACCGGGGAGCTGTTTTTT CASSLGLVVGDTGELFF
16 - TRBJ2-5 TRBV9 TRBD1 TGTGCCAGCAGCTTTACCGGGACAGGGATGGGAGAGACCCAGTACTTC CASSFTGTGMGETQYF
15 few TRBJ2-2 TRBV7-8 - TGTGCCAGCAGCTTACGGGAAAGGGACACCGGGGAGCTGTTTTTT CASSLRERDTGELFF
16 - TRBJ1-1 TRBV7-2 - TGTGCCAGCAGCTTAGAAGGTCCAGGGTTTAGCACTGAAGCTTTCTTT CASSLEGPGFSTEAFF
11 few TRBJ2-7 TRBV2 TRBD2 TGTGCCAGCCCGGGAGGGGGCGAGCAGTACTTC CASPGGGEQYF
15 - TRBJ2-3 TRBV7-2 - TGTGCCAGCAGCTCGGACTACCTGAGCACAGATACGCAGTATTTT CASSSDYLSTDTQYF
15 few TRBJ2-3 TRBV27 TRBD2 TGTGCCAGCAGTTTCTGGCTAGCGGGGGAGAATACGCAGTATTTT CASSFWLAGENTQYF
12 - TRBJ2-7 TRBV7-2 - TGTGCCAGCAGGGTTGCAGGCTACGAGCAGTACTTC CASRVAGYEQYF
14 - TRBJ1-2 TRBV15 TRBD1 TGTGCCACCAGCAGAGGACAGGGGATGGACGGCTACACCTTC CATSRGQGMDGYTF
17 - TRBJ2-3 TRBV7-9 TRBD2 TGTGCCAGCAGCTCCCGGACTAGCGGGGGGAACACAGATACGCAGTATTTT CASSSRTSGGNTDTQYF
17 - TRBJ2-1 TRBV13 TRBD1 TGTGCCAGCAGCTTAGCCAGGGACAGGGGATCCTACAATGAGCAGTTCTTC CASSLARDRGSYNEQFF
15 - TRBJ2-1 TRBV30 TRBD2 TGTGCCTGGAGTGACGCGGCGGGAGGGCGCAATGAGCAGTTCTTC CAWSDAAGGRNEQFF
13 - TRBJ2-3 TRBV6-1 - TGTGCCAGCAGTGGCCCCCAGGGGGATACGCAGTATTTT CASSGPQGDTQYF
16 - TRBJ1-5 TRBV27 TRBD1 TGTGCCAGCACCGCTACCGGGACAGGTAGCAATCAGCCCCAGCATTTT CASTATGTGSNQPQHF
15 - TRBJ2-2 TRBV10-3 - TGTGCCATCAGTGAGCCCAGCGGTCACACCGGGGAGCTGTTTTTT CAISEPSGHTGELFF
12 - TRBJ2-5 TRBV19 - TGTGCCAGTAGTTCAGAGGTAGAGACCCAGTACTTC CASSSEVETQYF
14 - TRBJ1-2 TRBV5-5 - TGTGCCAGCAGCTTGTCGGAGTCCCCCTATGGCTACACCTTC CASSLSESPYGYTF
15 - TRBJ2-7 TRBV6-5 TRBD1 TGTGCCAGCAGTTACTCGGGACAGGGGGCCTACGAGCAGTACTTC CASSYSGQGAYEQYF
18 - TRBJ1-3 TRBV19 TRBD1 TGTGCCAGTAGTATGGAGGGGACAGGACTTACCTCTGGAAACACCATATATTTT CASSMEGTGLTSGNTIYF
13 - TRBJ1-5 TRBV2 - TGTGCCAGCGTTCAGGGTAGCAATCAGCCCCAGCATTTT CASVQGSNQPQHF
12 - TRBJ2-1 TRBV30 TRBD2 TGTGCCTGTAGCGGGGGGTACAATGAGCAGTTCTTC CACSGGYNEQFF
17 - TRBJ1-2 TRBV27 TRBD1 TGTGCCAGCAGTTTATCGGAGGGCGCAGGGGGGCACTATGGCTACACCTTC CASSLSEGAGGHYGYTF
14 - TRBJ2-7 TRBV19 TRBD1 TGTGCCAGTAGTACGGACAGGGTGGCCTACGAGCAGTACTTC CASSTDRVAYEQYF
16 - TRBJ2-7 TRBV2 TRBD1 TGTGCCAGCAGTGAGATGTCGACAGGGAGTCTCTCCGAGCAGTACTTC CASSEMSTGSLSEQYF
15 - TRBJ2-3 TRBV11-2 TRBD2 TGTGCCAGCAGCTCCCAGGGCGGGGGGGGTCATACGCAGTATTTT CASSSQGGGGHTQYF
14 - TRBJ2-1 TRBV7-2 - TGTGCCAGCAGCTTGCGGGGCTCATACAATGAGCAGTTCTTC CASSLRGSYNEQFF
14 once TRBJ1-1 TRBV30 - TGTGCCTGGAGTGTCACGGGTTTGAACACTGAAGCTTTCTTT CAWSVTGLNTEAFF
16 - TRBJ2-2 TRBV4-1 - TGCGCCAGCAGCCAGGCTGGAGGGACCTTCACCGGGGAGCTGTTTTTT CASSQAGGTFTGELFF
14 - TRBJ2-3 TRBV27 TRBD1 TGTGCCAGCAGCACGGGACAGACCACAGATACGCAGTATTTT CASSTGQTTDTQYF
16 - TRBJ2-7 TRBV19 TRBD2 TGTGCCAGTAGTACTTCTTTGCGGGGGGCTACCTACGAGCAGTACTTC CASSTSLRGATYEQYF
15 - TRBJ2-1 TRBV6-5 - TGTGCCAGCAGTTACGAGACCAGGAAATACAATGAGCAGTTCTTC CASSYETRKYNEQFF
16 - TRBJ2-1 TRBV10-3 TRBD2 TGTGCCATCAAGGCGTCGACTAGCGGGGAGGCTGGTGAGCAGTTCTTC CAIKASTSGEAGEQFF
16 - TRBJ1-3 TRBV28 - TGTGCCAGCAGTTTTGGGACAAACCTCTCTGGAAACACCATATATTTT CASSFGTNLSGNTIYF
15 - TRBJ2-7 TRBV29-1 - TGCAGCGTCCGAAGGTACGGGGAGAGCTCCTACGAGCAGTACTTC CSVRRYGESSYEQYF
11 - TRBJ2-5 TRBV29-1 - TGCAGCGTTGCGTACCAAGAGACCCAGTACTTC CSVAYQETQYF
15 - TRBJ1-1 TRBV11-1 - TGTGCCAGCAGCTTATCCCGGGGGTGGAACACTGAAGCTTTCTTT CASSLSRGWNTEAFF
19 - TRBJ2-7 TRBV5-1 - TGCGCCAGCAGCTTGGCCTTTTCATTGGGAGTGACCCGTCCCTACGAGCAGTACTTC CASSLAFSLGVTRPYEQYF